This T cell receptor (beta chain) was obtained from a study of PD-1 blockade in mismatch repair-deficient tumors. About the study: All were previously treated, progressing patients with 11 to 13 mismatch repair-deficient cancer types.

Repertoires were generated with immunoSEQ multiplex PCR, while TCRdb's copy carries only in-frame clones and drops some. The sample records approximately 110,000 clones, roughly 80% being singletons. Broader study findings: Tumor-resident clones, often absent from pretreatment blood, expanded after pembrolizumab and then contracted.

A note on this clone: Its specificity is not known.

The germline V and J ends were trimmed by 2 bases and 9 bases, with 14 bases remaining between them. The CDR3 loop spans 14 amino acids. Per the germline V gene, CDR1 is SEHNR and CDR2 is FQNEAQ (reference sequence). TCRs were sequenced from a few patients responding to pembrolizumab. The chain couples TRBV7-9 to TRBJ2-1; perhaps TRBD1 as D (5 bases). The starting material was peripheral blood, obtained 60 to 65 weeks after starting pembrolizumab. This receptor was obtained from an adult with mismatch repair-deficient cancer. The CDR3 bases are TGTGCCAGCAGCTTAAACGGACAAGCGACTGAGCAGTTCTTC. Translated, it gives CASSLNGQATEQFF.